This T cell receptor beta chain stems from a study of cytomegalovirus exposure and HLA in healthy donors. General study findings and limits: Previous analysis showed most TCR beta V segments were productive about 90% or about 30% of the time. Fewer N-insertions than the roughly 670-donor mean were reportedly shown by an Asian-associated ancestry cluster in a later analysis. A later analysis linked a missense DCLRE1C variant to TCR beta V- and J-gene trimming. In a later analysis, at a false discovery rate of 0.05, 16,951 TCR beta sequences were associated with HLA alleles.

The CDR3 has 10 residues. Germline-derived CDR1 and CDR2 are DFQATT and SNEGSKA (reference sequence). V lost 4 bases and J 7 bases, leaving 7 bases between the germline ends. As concerns this clone: The antigen remains unidentified.

A multiplex PCR was run with 60 Vbeta primers and 13 Jbeta primers. The assay was immunoSEQ multiplex PCR, and TCRdb's table has in-frame clones only and misses some. The sample carries nearly 200,000 clones, around 87% recorded once. The receptor was isolated from a man aged 25-40 years in good health and CMV-seronegative. The gene calls are TRBV20-1 and TRBJ1-2, with D perhaps TRBD1 (5 bases). The sequenced sample consisted of PBMCs. The CDR3: CSATGGGYTF. As DNA, the CDR3 is TGCAGTGCTACCGGGGGTGGCTACACCTTC.